These 12 T cell receptor beta chains were all obtained from the same sample, sequenced in a study of blood T cell repertoires in COVID-19 (TCRdb year 2020). The method behind the library was the immunoSEQ multiplex PCR assay. TCRdb re-hosts the immuneACCESS table, in-frame sequences only. Its copies lack some clones; in the studies checked, an unresolved V gene accounts for under half of them, and the cause for the rest is not known. In all, the sample holds hundreds of thousands of clones, and 85% of those were seen once. The biggest ten clones account for 4% to 6% of the sample. Sequences were obtained from peripheral blood. Receptor source: a man in his forties or fifties with active or convalescent COVID-19.

J is TRBJ1-4 and V is TRBV9; 9 positions agree with TRBD1. CDR1 and CDR2 from the germline V gene are SGDLS and YYNGEE. Trimming at V came to 4 bases and at J to 4 bases, leaving 5 bases not matched to a gene. CDR3 length: 15 residues. As DNA, the CDR3 is TGTGCCAGCAGCCTACAGGGGGCAGTTAATGAAAAACTGTTTTTT. This sequence encodes CASSLQGAVNEKLFF.

This rearrangement joins TRBV27 to TRBJ2-1, with 12 bases that match TRBD2. With V trimmed by 5 bases and J by 8 bases, 10 bases remained unmatched. The CDR3 is made up of 16 amino acids. Per the germline V gene, CDR1 is MNHEY and CDR2 is SMNVEV (reference sequence). CDR3 bases: TGTGCCAGCAGTCGCAACGGACTAGCGGGAAATCATGAGCAGTTCTTC. As protein: CASSRNGLAGNHEQFF.

CDR3 sequence reads: CASSFTGGVGYTF. In DNA form, the CDR3 reads TGTGCCAGCAGCTTTACAGGGGGAGTGGGCTACACCTTC. The J gene is TRBJ1-2, the V gene TRBV7-3, with TRBD1 identical over 8 bases. The CDR3 is made up of 13 amino acids. Germline loops: CDR1 SGHTA, CDR2 FQGTGA. Trimming removed 3 bases from V and 8 bases from J; junction bases left unmatched: 5.

The chain uses TRBV24-1 and TRBJ2-1; D ambiguous. The CDR3 is 12 amino acids. Trimming took 4 bases from V and 7 from J, leaving 7 bases between them. CDR1 and CDR2 (germline): KGHDR, SFDVKD. The CDR3 sequence is CATSDRMNEQFF. For the CDR3, the DNA is TGTGCCACCAGTGACAGAATGAATGAGCAGTTCTTC.

This clone was seen a handful of times. This chain's CDR3 is CASSRRGLDTEAFF. CDR3 DNA sequence: TGTGCCAGCAGCCGCAGGGGGCTGGACACTGAAGCTTTCTTT. V gene TRBV7-2 combines with J gene TRBJ1-1; 8 nucleotides line up with TRBD1. Germline CDR1 reads SGHTA; CDR2 reads FQGNSA. Trimming removed 5 bases from V and 3 bases from J; junction bases left unmatched: 5. The CDR3 contains 14 residues. The variable domain in full, with the rest retrieved from reference TRBV7-2 and TRBJ1-1, is GAGVSQSPSNKVTEKGKDVELRCDPISGHTALYWYRQSLGQGLEFLIYFQGNSAPDKSGLPSDRFSAERTGGSVSTLTIQRTQQEDSAVYLCASSRRGLDTEAFFGQGTRLTVV.

The V call is TRBV19, the J call TRBJ2-5; D unresolved. This CDR3 is 13 amino acids long. V gave up 3 bases and J gave up 0 bases, with 5 bases separating them. CDR1 and CDR2 (germline): LNHDA, SQIVND (reference sequence). The CDR3 spells CASSMGYQETQYF. The CDR3 DNA follows: TGTGCCAGTAGTATGGGCTACCAAGAGACCCAGTACTTC. Drawing the rest from reference TRBV19 and TRBJ2-5, the complete variable domain is DGGITQSPKYLFRKEGQNVTLSCEQNLNHDAMYWYRQDPGQGLRLIYYSQIVNDFQKGDIAEGYSVSREKKESFPLTVTSAQKNPTAFYLCASSMGYQETQYFGPGTRLLVL.

The chain is built from TRBV6-5 and TRBJ1-6; 7 positions agree with TRBD1. The CDR3 contains 15 residues. J was trimmed by 7 bases and V by 2 bases; bases with no gene match: 5. The germline gives CDR1 MNHEY, CDR2 SVGAGI. The CDR3 sequence: CASSYGPGGNSPLHF. CDR3 DNA sequence: TGTGCCAGCAGTTACGGTCCAGGGGGAAATTCACCCCTCCACTTT.

The chain uses TRBV2 and TRBJ1-2, with 9 bases fitting TRBD1. The CDR3 spans 14 residues. After removal of 8 bases from V and 8 bases from J, the junction contained 12 bases not matched to a gene. CDR1 and CDR2 (germline): SNHLY, FYNNEI. This chain's CDR3 is CASGPGQGAGGYTF. CDR3 DNA sequence: TGTGCCAGCGGACCGGGACAGGGAGCAGGAGGCTACACCTTC.

The rearrangement uses TRBV14 and TRBJ1-1; D is unclear. Looked up from germline, CDR1 is SGHDN and CDR2 is FVKESK. The CDR3 spans 15 residues. The V end was cut by 0 bases, the J end by 5 bases, with 13 bases between. For the CDR3, the DNA is TGTGCCAGCAGCCAAGAACCCGTTCTTCGGACTGAAGCTTTCTTT. Amino acids: CASSQEPVLRTEAFF.

This clone was picked up one time. The rearrangement links TRBV2 to TRBJ2-5; D possibly corresponds to TRBD2 (5 bases). The CDR3 has 13 amino acids. The ends were cut back, 5 bases at V and 1 base at J, with 8 bases in the middle. Looked up from germline, CDR1 is SNHLY and CDR2 is FYNNEI. The CDR3 DNA follows: TGTGCCAGCAGTTTCGGGGTCCAAGAGACCCAGTACTTC. It specifies CASSFGVQETQYF.

The chain combines TRBV29-1 with TRBJ1-2, with TRBD1 matching over 9 bases. The germline gives CDR1 SQVTM, CDR2 ANQGSEA. Trimming took 3 bases from V and 0 from J; bases not matched to a gene: 11. CDR3 length: 17 amino acids. This chain's CDR3 is CSVESRGQGGPNYGYTF. Here the CDR3 DNA reads TGCAGCGTTGAGTCCCGGGGACAGGGCGGCCCTAACTATGGCTACACCTTC.

In DNA form, the CDR3 reads TGTGCCAGCAGCTTAATGCAGGGATACAATGAGCAGTTCTTC. Its protein is CASSLMQGYNEQFF. This chain uses TRBV7-3 with TRBJ2-1; TRBD1 might be the D (5 bases). This CDR3 is built from 14 residues. Germline CDR1 and CDR2: SGHTA and FQGTGA. V lost 1 base and J 4 bases, leaving 8 bases between the germline ends.